This entry lists 19 T cell receptor beta chains sequenced from one sample in a study of identical twins. MiXCR, applied by TCRdb to the 5' RACE reads, yields one record per CDR3 protein. The sample contains 300,000 to 350,000 distinct CDR3 sequences, 9% to 15% of which appear only once. This sample was shared with a second study, whose subject was yellow fever vaccine responses in identical twins.

Sample: CD8+ T cells sorted from blood. These receptors all stem from a woman under 30 in good health.

This clonotype was seen at least ten times. The V gene is TRBV7-9, the J gene TRBJ2-3; D is uncertain. The V and J ends lost 0 bases and 2 bases respectively, with 3 bases between them. The germline gives CDR1 SEHNR, CDR2 FQNEAQ (reference sequence). This CDR3 has 13 residues. The CDR3 sequence is CASSLAFTDTQYF. The CDR3 DNA reads as TGTGCCAGCAGCTTAGCGTTCACAGATACGCAGTATTTT.

A few counts support this clonotype. The gene calls are TRBV4-1 and TRBJ2-7, with 8 positions matching TRBD2. Germline V lookup: CDR1 MGHRA, CDR2 YSYEKL. The CDR3 runs 15 residues. V dropped 3 bases and J dropped 0; count of bases not matched to a gene: 4. CDR3 nucleotides: TGCGCCAGCAGCCACAAGAGCGGGAGCTCCTACGAGCAGTACTTC. Translating gives CASSHKSGSSYEQYF.

In this sample, this clonotype turned up many times. The CDR3 region has the DNA TGTGCCAGCAGCGCCAAGACATATACAACTAACTATGGCTACACCTTC. Protein: CASSAKTYTTNYGYTF. The chain couples TRBV9 to TRBJ1-2, with no clear D. The CDR3 covers 16 residues. The V gene lost 3 bases and the J gene lost 0 bases, with 15 bases spanning the gap. Germline loops: CDR1 SGDLS, CDR2 YYNGEE. The complete variable domain, with remaining parts taken from reference TRBV9 and TRBJ1-2, reads DSGVTQTPKHLITATGQRVTLRCSPRSGDLSVYWYQQSLDQGLQFLIQYYNGEERAKGNILERFSAQQFPDLHSELNLSSLELGDSALYFCASSAKTYTTNYGYTFGSGTRLTVV.

This clonotype was found a few times. The chain recombines TRBV6-1 with TRBJ2-2; no clear D gene. Trimming cost V 8 bases and J 9 bases, with 10 bases left between them. The germline CDR1 and CDR2 sequences are MNHNS and SASEGT. The CDR3 consists of 11 residues. The CDR3 here is CASWSSRELFF. The CDR3 region has the DNA TGTGCCAGCTGGTCTTCTAGGGAGCTGTTTTTT.

The DNA for the CDR3 is TGTGCCACCAAAAGGTCCGGAAAACTGTTTTTT. It codes for CATKRSGKLFF. The chain is built from TRBV2 and TRBJ1-4; no clear D. The ends were cut back, 10 bases at V and 10 bases at J, with 13 bases in the middle. Germline lookup yields CDR1 SNHLY and CDR2 FYNNEI. This CDR3 is 11 amino acids long. Drawing the rest from reference TRBV2 and TRBJ1-4, the complete variable domain is EPEVTQTPSHQVTQMGQEVILRCVPISNHLYFYWYRQILGQKVEFLVSFYNNEISEKSEIFDDQFSVERPDGSNFTLKIRSTKLEDSAMYFCATKRSGKLFFGSGTQLSVL.

A few counts support this clonotype. V usage is TRBV4-2 and J usage is TRBJ2-5; weak D call: TRBD1 (6 bases). Germline CDR1 LGHNA, CDR2 YNFKEQ. The V gene lost 1 base and the J gene lost 5 bases, with 11 bases spanning the gap. This CDR3 is 14 amino acids long. CDR3 nucleotides: TGTGCCAGCAGCCAAGTTCAGGGGAGTGAGACCCAGTACTTC. Translated, it gives CASSQVQGSETQYF.

This chain uses TRBV5-8 with TRBJ2-7, with TRBD1 matching over 9 bases. Germline trimming cut 2 bases from V and 5 bases from J; bases unmatched to any gene: 8. The CDR3 length is 15 residues. The germline CDR1 and CDR2 sequences are SGHTS and YDEGEE. DNA for the CDR3: TGTGCCAGCAGCTTACACCGGGACAGGGAGGACGAGCAGTACTTC. Encoded protein: CASSLHRDREDEQYF.

At least ten counts were recorded for this clonotype. The chain couples TRBV12-3 or TRBV12-4 to TRBJ1-1; 7 bases map to TRBD1. V lost 5 bases, J lost 5 bases, and 8 bases stayed unmatched. The CDR3 spans 14 residues. CDR3 bases: TGTGCCAGCAGTCCGACAGGGCGATGGACTGAAGCTTTCTTT. Amino acid sequence: CASSPTGRWTEAFF.

This clonotype has only a few counts. This chain connects TRBV27 to TRBJ2-1; D uncertain. Germline V gene data show CDR1 as MNHEY and CDR2 as SMNVEV (reference sequence). Trimming removed 3 bases at V and 0 bases at J, with 6 bases between. This CDR3 spans 14 amino acids. The CDR3 nucleotides are TGTGCCAGCAGTTTGATGGCCTCCTACAATGAGCAGTTCTTC. This codes for CASSLMASYNEQFF.

The chain uses TRBV4-1 and TRBJ1-1; D is unclear. Germline values: CDR1 MGHRA, CDR2 YSYEKL. This CDR3 is 15 amino acids long. The ends were cut back, 3 bases at V and 1 base at J, with 12 bases in the middle. CDR3 bases: TGCGCCAGCAGCCACCCCGCCGGGCGGAACACTGAAGCTTTCTTT. It encodes CASSHPAGRNTEAFF.

The chain has TRBV24-1 and TRBJ2-1; D ambiguous. CDR3 size: 17 residues. The V and J ends lost 1 base and 3 bases respectively, with 15 bases between them. CDR1 and CDR2 from the germline V gene are KGHDR and SFDVKD. This chain's CDR3 is CATSDFAAAYDYNEQFF. CDR3 nucleotide sequence: TGTGCCACCAGTGATTTTGCAGCTGCCTACGACTACAATGAGCAGTTCTTC.

This chain links TRBV27 with TRBJ2-1; 11 nucleotides agree with TRBD1. Trimming took 5 bases from V and 7 from J; bases not matched to a gene: 7. The CDR3 covers 15 residues. In germline, CDR1 is MNHEY, CDR2 SMNVEV (reference sequence). CDR3 nucleotide sequence: TGTGCCAGCAGTACCCCCGGGACAGGGGGTAATGAGCAGTTCTTC. The encoded protein is CASSTPGTGGNEQFF.

This clonotype has at least ten counts. The CDR3 region has the DNA TGTGCCACCAGCAGTCGCCGTACCGGGGAGCTGTTTTTT. Translation: CATSSRRTGELFF. The chain recombines TRBV15 with TRBJ2-2; D is uncertain. CDR1 LNHNV and CDR2 YYDKDF come from the germline V gene (reference sequence). Trimming removed 3 bases at V and 5 bases at J, with 7 bases between. The CDR3 extends over 13 amino acids.

This chain uses TRBV11-1 with TRBJ2-1; perhaps D is TRBD1 or TRBD2 (7 bases each). V lost 5 bases, J lost 9 bases, and 35 bases lay in between. CDR3 size: 20 residues. Germline V gives CDR1 SGHAT, CDR2 FQDESV (reference sequence). The CDR3 bases are TGTGCCAGCAGCCCACGCCTCCAGCCCCAGGGGGGGTTTGTTTATAGTGAGCAGTTCTTC. Its translation: CASSPRLQPQGGFVYSEQFF.

This clonotype has a handful of counts. This chain joins TRBV7-8 and TRBJ2-7; D might be TRBD1 (5 bases). The CDR3 runs 16 residues. Deletions cut 1 base from V and 0 bases from J, with 13 bases between. CDR1 is SGHVS, CDR2 FQNEAQ, per germline. CDR3 in amino acids: CASSLGVSGNSYEQYV. The CDR3 nucleotides are TGTGCCAGCAGCTTAGGGGTTTCAGGGAACTCCTACGAGCAGTACGTC.

This clonotype appeared a few times. The junction differs from germline at one of its ends, possibly a read error. The V gene is TRBV6-5, the J gene TRBJ2-2; 12 bases map to TRBD2. The CDR3 length is 16 residues. Germline V CDR1 and CDR2: MNHEY, SVGAGI. The CDR3 nucleotides read TGTGCCAGCAGCTACTCTAGCGGGGGGGCTCCCGGGGAGCTGTTTTTT. It is translated as CASSYSSGGAPGELFF.

This clonotype was counted only a few times. The chain couples TRBV5-6 to TRBJ1-1; D remains unclear. CDR1 and CDR2 (germline): SGHDT, YYEEEE. The CDR3 contains 13 residues. Trimming took 0 bases from V and 1 from J, leaving 4 bases between them. The CDR3 nucleotides read TGTGCCAGCAGCTTGGAACCGAACACTGAAGCTTTCTTT. As protein: CASSLEPNTEAFF.

The CDR3 DNA sequence: TGTGCCACCCAGGACAGGGGGCGAGAGACCCAGTACTTC. Its protein product is CATQDRGRETQYF. The chain joins TRBV15 to TRBJ2-5, with 11 bases aligning to TRBD1. J gave up 4 bases and V 8 bases, and 3 bases lay outside the gene matches. The CDR3 sequence is 13 residues long. Germline loops: CDR1 LNHNV, CDR2 YYDKDF (reference sequence).

This clonotype was observed a handful of times. The chain couples TRBV27 to TRBJ2-7; D possibly corresponds to TRBD1 (8 bases). Germline loops: CDR1 MNHEY, CDR2 SMNVEV (reference sequence). CDR3 size: 15 residues. V lost 6 bases and J lost 2, with 17 bases in between. CDR3: CASRPTGGGAYEQYV. CDR3 coding DNA: TGTGCCAGCAGACCCACAGGGGGGGGTGCCTACGAGCAGTACGTC.